These 26 T cell receptor beta chains were all obtained from the same sample, sequenced in a study of PD-1 blockade in classical Hodgkin lymphoma (TCRdb year 2020). The time point label, read with the paper, signifies: cycle 1 day 1 (C1D1), immediately before nivolumab initiation. All trial patients had relapsed after autologous stem cell transplantation, with cohorts A, B and C differing in prior brentuximab vedotin exposure. The library was made by the immunoSEQ multiplex PCR assay. What TCRdb holds here is the immuneACCESS table cut down to in-frame rearrangements. Part of the clones is not present; checked against another copy, under half of the missing clones reflect an unresolved V gene, and the others are unexplained. Here the sample has 60,000 or so clones; roughly 90% occur a single time. The top ten clonotypes cover 9.7% of the sample. The sample here was peripheral blood mononuclear cells (PBMCs), taken at baseline. These receptors came from a human donor with classical Hodgkin lymphoma.

The chain joins TRBV7-9 to TRBJ2-2; D possibly corresponds to TRBD2 (6 bases). Germline CDR1 reads SEHNR; CDR2 reads FQNEAQ (reference sequence). The CDR3 covers 16 residues. V dropped 5 bases and J dropped 4 bases, with 17 bases sitting between them. The DNA of the CDR3 is TGTGCCAGCAGCCCACCTATCGGGGGAGCCACCGGGGAGCTGTTTTTT. It yields the protein CASSPPIGGATGELFF.

The genes are TRBV7-3 and TRBJ2-1; 9 nucleotides align to TRBD2. This CDR3 is 15 amino acids long. Germline CDR1 SGHTA, CDR2 FQGTGA. V lost 5 bases, J lost 6 bases, and 8 bases stayed unmatched. The CDR3 sequence is CASSPGLASPNEQFF. The CDR3 bases are TGTGCCAGCAGCCCCGGACTAGCGTCCCCCAATGAGCAGTTCTTC. Full variable domain (missing parts from reference TRBV7-3 and TRBJ2-1): GAGVSQTPSNKVTEKGKYVELRCDPISGHTALYWYRQSLGQGPEFLIYFQGTGAADDSGLPNDRFFAVRPEGSVSTLKIQRTERGDSAVYLCASSPGLASPNEQFFGPGTRLTVL.

This clone appeared a single time. J is TRBJ2-5 and V is TRBV6-6; unclear D gene. Trimming removed 1 base from V and 5 bases from J, with 8 bases in between. CDR1 MNHNY and CDR2 SVGAGI come from the germline V gene (reference sequence). The CDR3 contains 13 residues. This CDR3 reads CASSYLPTETQYF. The CDR3 coding sequence is TGTGCCAGCAGTTACTTGCCAACGGAGACCCAGTACTTC.

CDR3 sequence reads: CASSPFGSPDTTGNQPQHF. CDR3 bases: TGTGCCAGCTCACCATTTGGAAGTCCAGACACCACGGGCAATCAGCCCCAGCATTTT. V usage is TRBV18 and J usage is TRBJ1-5; D is undetermined. The V gene lost 2 bases and the J gene lost 2 bases, with 22 bases spanning the gap. The germline V gene has CDR1 KGHSH and CDR2 LQKENI. The CDR3 sequence is 19 residues long.

This clone has more than one count but fewer than ten. This rearrangement joins TRBV5-6 to TRBJ2-2; TRBD1 matches 7 bases. V dropped 4 bases and J dropped 3; count of bases not matched to a gene: 9. The germline V gene encodes CDR1 SGHDT and CDR2 YYEEEE. The CDR3 loop spans 16 amino acids. Written as DNA, the CDR3 is TGTGCCAGCAGCCCGACAGGGTTCGTCCACACCGGGGAGCTGTTTTTT. It translates to CASSPTGFVHTGELFF.

The J gene is TRBJ2-5, the V gene TRBV4-1; TRBD1 matches at 7 bases. V trimming: 4 bases; J trimming: 4 bases; junction bases outside the gene matches: 3. Germline loops: CDR1 MGHRA, CDR2 YSYEKL. The CDR3 contains 13 residues. CDR3 loop: CASSPRDRETQYF. CDR3 DNA: TGCGCCAGCAGCCCCCGGGACAGAGAGACCCAGTACTTC.

The rearrangement uses TRBV4-1 and TRBJ2-5, with 7 bases matching TRBD2. The CDR3 length is 13 residues. The germline V gene has CDR1 MGHRA and CDR2 YSYEKL. V gave up 2 bases and J gave up 5 bases; unmatched junction bases: 2. The CDR3 sequence: CASSQSGAETQYF. As DNA, the CDR3 is TGCGCCAGCAGCCAAAGCGGGGCGGAGACCCAGTACTTC.

The chain carries TRBV5-1 and TRBJ2-5; D not certain. The CDR3 length is 12 residues. Trimming pared 0 bases from V and 3 bases from J, leaving 3 bases between. Germline lookup yields CDR1 SGHRS and CDR2 YFSETQ. CDR3 sequence (DNA): TGCGCCAGCAGCTTGGTTGAAGAGACCCAGTACTTC. Translated, it gives CASSLVEETQYF. Together with reference TRBV5-1 and TRBJ2-5, the CDR3 gives the full variable domain: KAGVTQTPRYLIKTRGQQVTLSCSPISGHRSVSWYQQTPGQGLQFLFEYFSETQRNKGNFPGRFSGRQFSNSRSEMNVSTLELGDSALYLCASSLVEETQYFGPGTRLLVL.

This chain connects TRBV6-5 to TRBJ2-5; perhaps D is TRBD1 or TRBD2 (5 bases each). CDR1 and CDR2 from the germline V gene are MNHEY and SVGAGI. This CDR3 is built from 16 residues. The V gene lost 0 bases and the J gene lost 5 bases, with 16 bases spanning the gap. CDR3 loop: CASSYSGQGDAETQYF. The CDR3 DNA reads TGTGCCAGCAGTTACTCGGGGCAGGGAGATGCGGAGACCCAGTACTTC.

This rearrangement joins TRBV5-8 to TRBJ2-1, with D perhaps TRBD2 (6 bases). CDR3 length: 14 amino acids. Germline values: CDR1 SGHTS, CDR2 YDEGEE. The V gene lost 4 bases and the J gene lost 3 bases, with 11 bases spanning the gap. CDR3 loop: CASSLTSIYNEQFF. The CDR3 DNA follows: TGTGCCAGCAGCCTAACTAGCATCTACAATGAGCAGTTCTTC.

The rearrangement links TRBV5-1 to TRBJ2-2; 7 bases line up with TRBD1. The ends lost 5 bases at V and 6 bases at J; junction bases unmatched: 4. The length of the CDR3 is 13 residues. Germline CDR1 SGHRS, CDR2 YFSETQ. The CDR3 nucleotides read TGCGCCAGCAGACCAGGGGGAGCCGGGGAGCTGTTTTTT. Its protein product is CASRPGGAGELFF.

The chain links TRBV7-9 to TRBJ2-3; tentative D call: TRBD1 (5 bases). Deletions cut 3 bases from V and 2 bases from J, with 9 bases between. This CDR3 contains 14 residues. Germline V gene data show CDR1 as SEHNR and CDR2 as FQNEAQ (reference sequence). The CDR3 DNA is TGTGCCAGCAGCTTGGCAGGGTTCACAGATACGCAGTATTTT. Translating gives CASSLAGFTDTQYF.

This chain joins TRBV27 and TRBJ2-5, with a tentative D call TRBD2 (6 bases). CDR1 and CDR2 (germline): MNHEY, SMNVEV (reference sequence). The CDR3 is 14 amino acids. Deletions cut 0 bases from V and 7 bases from J, with 12 bases between. Here the CDR3 DNA reads TGTGCCAGCAGTTTATCGAGACTAGGCGGGACCCAGTACTTC. Translation gives CASSLSRLGGTQYF.

The CDR3 here is CASSLTPRNPSNEQFF. CDR3 nucleotide sequence: TGTGCCAGCAGCTTAACACCTCGGAACCCTTCCAATGAGCAGTTCTTC. The V gene is TRBV7-2, the J gene TRBJ2-1; D unclear. The germline gives CDR1 SGHTA, CDR2 FQGNSA. V was pared by 2 bases and J by 6 bases, with 17 bases between. The CDR3 consists of 16 residues.

This clone was detected a few times. The chain has TRBV14 and TRBJ1-1; D remains ambiguous. The CDR3 is 15 residues long. The germline CDR1 and CDR2 sequences are SGHDN and FVKESK. V gave up 1 base and J gave up 0 bases, with 9 bases separating them. As DNA, the CDR3 is TGTGCCAGCAGCCAAGTCGGCAGAGTGAACACTGAAGCTTTCTTT. Its translation is CASSQVGRVNTEAFF. Full variable domain (missing parts from reference TRBV14 and TRBJ1-1): EAGVTQFPSHSVIEKGQTVTLRCDPISGHDNLYWYRRVMGKEIKFLLHFVKESKQDESGMPNNRFLAERTGGTYSTLKVQPAELEDSGVYFCASSQVGRVNTEAFFGQGTRLTVV.

J is TRBJ2-5 and V is TRBV27, with unresolved D. V lost 0 bases to trimming and J lost 1 base, with 6 bases between them. There are 14 residues in the CDR3. Looked up from germline, CDR1 is MNHEY and CDR2 is SMNVEV (reference sequence). CDR3 nucleotide sequence: TGTGCCAGCAGTTTATCATTCCTCCAAGAGACCCAGTACTTC. Amino acid sequence: CASSLSFLQETQYF.

The rearrangement links TRBV30 to TRBJ2-7; D assignment may be TRBD1 or TRBD2 (5 bases each). Germline loops: CDR1 GTSNPN, CDR2 SVGIG (reference sequence). Trimming cost V 3 bases and J 0 bases, with 18 bases left between them. This CDR3 has 16 residues. The CDR3 DNA follows: TGTGCCTGGAGCAACGGTTGGGACCACTCCTCCTACGAGCAGTACTTC. This sequence encodes CAWSNGWDHSSYEQYF.

The rearrangement uses TRBV28 and TRBJ2-5, with a possible D match to TRBD1 (5 bases). CDR1 and CDR2 (germline): MDHEN, SYDVKM. V lost 1 base and J lost 4, with 19 bases in between. CDR3 length equals 17 residues. The CDR3 nucleotides are TGTGCCAGCAGTTTATTTCGGGTAGAAGGGGATAGAGAGACCCAGTACTTC. Protein: CASSLFRVEGDRETQYF.

This sequence joins TRBV19 and TRBJ1-1; TRBD1 aligns across 8 bases. The germline V gene encodes CDR1 LNHDA and CDR2 SQIVND (reference sequence). The CDR3 totals 14 residues. V lost 5 bases, J lost 1 base, and 3 bases stayed unmatched. In nucleotides, the CDR3 is TGTGCCAGTAGTGACAGGGGAAGGAACACTGAAGCTTTCTTT. It encodes CASSDRGRNTEAFF. The full variable domain, with the rest looked up from reference TRBV19 and TRBJ1-1, is DGGITQSPKYLFRKEGQNVTLSCEQNLNHDAMYWYRQDPGQGLRLIYYSQIVNDFQKGDIAEGYSVSREKKESFPLTVTSAQKNPTAFYLCASSDRGRNTEAFFGQGTRLTVV.

The DNA of the CDR3 is TGCGCCAGCAGCCAAGCCTGGGACAGGGTGAACGAGCAGTACTTC. It is translated as CASSQAWDRVNEQYF. V and J are TRBV4-1 and TRBJ2-7; 9 positions agree with TRBD1. This CDR3 spans 15 amino acids. Germline lookup yields CDR1 MGHRA and CDR2 YSYEKL. V trimming: 1 base; J trimming: 5 bases; junction bases outside the gene matches: 6.

The chain carries TRBV10-1 and TRBJ2-4; D call uncertain. The V end was cut by 3 bases, the J end by 9 bases, with 12 bases between. CDR3 length equals 13 residues. Germline CDR1 and CDR2: WNHNN and SYGVQD (reference sequence). The CDR3 sequence: CASSDGLGIIQYF. CDR3 coding DNA: TGCGCCAGCAGTGACGGGCTGGGAATCATTCAGTACTTC.

The V and J genes are TRBV7-9 and TRBJ2-2; unclear D gene. Trimming stripped 5 bases from V and 0 bases from J, with 7 bases between. CDR3 length equals 14 residues. Germline-derived CDR1 and CDR2 are SEHNR and FQNEAQ (reference sequence). CDR3 in amino acids: CASSPIANTGELFF. The CDR3 bases are TGTGCCAGCAGCCCGATAGCGAACACCGGGGAGCTGTTTTTT. The full variable domain, with the rest looked up from reference TRBV7-9 and TRBJ2-2, is DTGVSQNPRHKITKRGQNVTFRCDPISEHNRLYWYRQTLGQGPEFLTYFQNEAQLEKSRLLSDRFSAERPKGSFSTLEIQRTEQGDSAMYLCASSPIANTGELFFGEGSRLTVL.

This sequence joins TRBV13 and TRBJ2-7; D is possibly TRBD1 (5 bases). Germline V CDR1 and CDR2: PRHDT, FYEKMQ (reference sequence). The V gene lost 5 bases and the J gene lost 0 bases, with 17 bases spanning the gap. The CDR3 loop spans 16 amino acids. The CDR3 sequence: CASSQGVSTASYEQYF. The CDR3 coding sequence is TGTGCCAGCAGCCAAGGGGTCTCGACCGCCTCCTACGAGCAGTACTTC.

This rearrangement joins TRBV27 to TRBJ1-1; D gene uncertain. From germline, CDR1 is MNHEY and CDR2 SMNVEV (reference sequence). The CDR3 is made up of 14 amino acids. V dropped 3 bases and J dropped 0 bases, with 8 bases sitting between them. In nucleotides, the CDR3 is TGTGCCAGCAGTTTCCTGGGGATGAACACTGAAGCTTTCTTT. It encodes CASSFLGMNTEAFF.

This clone was found once. The rearrangement joins TRBV5-1 to TRBJ2-7; 8 positions match TRBD1. Germline V gives CDR1 SGHRS, CDR2 YFSETQ. Losses at the gene ends were 1 base for V and 2 bases for J; bases not matched to a gene: 2. This CDR3 has 14 amino acids. Here the CDR3 reads CASSLSTGAYEQYF. The CDR3 DNA reads TGCGCCAGCAGCTTGTCGACAGGGGCCTACGAGCAGTACTTC.

J is TRBJ2-1 and V is TRBV7-9, with TRBD2 as a possible D gene (7 bases). CDR1 and CDR2 (germline): SEHNR, FQNEAQ (reference sequence). The CDR3 contains 18 residues. V was shortened by 1 base and J by 0 bases, with 16 bases between the two germline ends. This chain's CDR3 is CASSLEGGGEYSYNEQFF. CDR3 in DNA: TGTGCCAGCAGCTTAGAAGGAGGGGGGGAGTACTCCTACAATGAGCAGTTCTTC.